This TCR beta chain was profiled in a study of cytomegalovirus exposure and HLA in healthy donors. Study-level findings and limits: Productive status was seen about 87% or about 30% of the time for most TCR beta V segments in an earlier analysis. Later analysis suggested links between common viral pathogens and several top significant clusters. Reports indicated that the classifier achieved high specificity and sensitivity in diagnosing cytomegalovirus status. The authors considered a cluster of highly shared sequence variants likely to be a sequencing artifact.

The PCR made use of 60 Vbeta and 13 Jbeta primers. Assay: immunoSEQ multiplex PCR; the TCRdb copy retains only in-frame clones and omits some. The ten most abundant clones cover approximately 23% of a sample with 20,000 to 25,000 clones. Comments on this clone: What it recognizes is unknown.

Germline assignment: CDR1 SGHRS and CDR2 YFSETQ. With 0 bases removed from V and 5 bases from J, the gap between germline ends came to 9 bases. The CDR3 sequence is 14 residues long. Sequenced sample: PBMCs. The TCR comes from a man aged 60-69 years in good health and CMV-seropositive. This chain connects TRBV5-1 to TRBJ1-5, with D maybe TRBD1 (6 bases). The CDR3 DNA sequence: TGCGCCAGCAGCTTGGAGGGGGGGGATCAGCCCCAGCATTTT. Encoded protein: CASSLEGGDQPQHF.